The 24 T cell receptor beta chains given below trace back to one sample, sequenced in a study of blood T cell repertoires in COVID-19. Using immunoSEQ multiplex PCR, the repertoire was profiled, and TCRdb retains in-frame clones only, with some absent. The sample records some 100,000 clones, more than 70% being singletons. What was sequenced was peripheral blood. These receptors were taken from a woman of 80 years or more with active COVID-19.

J is TRBJ2-5 and V is TRBV4-1, with 9 bases identical to TRBD2. This CDR3 region has 16 residues. With 3 bases clipped from V and 0 bases from J, the junction kept 5 bases outside the gene matches. Germline assignment: CDR1 MGHRA and CDR2 YSYEKL. DNA of the CDR3: TGCGCCAGCAGCCACGAGCGACTAGCGGACCAAGAGACCCAGTACTTC. This codes for CASSHERLADQETQYF.

The chain combines TRBV6-4 with TRBJ2-1, with D perhaps matching TRBD2 (6 bases). Germline loops: CDR1 MRHNA, CDR2 SNTAGT. Trimming removed 4 bases from V and 3 bases from J, with 10 bases in between. CDR3 size: 14 residues. CDR3 in DNA: TGTGCCAGCAGTGTAGCGGCGGGCTACAATGAGCAGTTCTTC. This sequence encodes CASSVAAGYNEQFF.

The chain links TRBV7-2 to TRBJ2-3; D call uncertain. Trimming took off 1 base at V and 0 bases at J, with 5 bases between the two ends. The CDR3 runs 14 residues. Germline CDR1 SGHTA, CDR2 FQGNSA. Here the CDR3 DNA reads TGTGCCAGCAGCTTAGATCTTAGCACAGATACGCAGTATTTT. Translated, it gives CASSLDLSTDTQYF.

V and J are TRBV12-5 and TRBJ2-3; TRBD2 agrees at 10 bases. The CDR3 spans 15 residues. Per germline, CDR1 LGHNT and CDR2 FRNRAP. Unmatched junction bases numbered 3, after V lost 6 bases and J lost 0 bases. In DNA form, the CDR3 reads TGTGCTAGTGGCCAACTAGCGGGAAGCACAGATACGCAGTATTTT. Translating it yields CASGQLAGSTDTQYF.

The rearrangement joins TRBV7-9 to TRBJ2-5, with D possibly being TRBD2 (6 bases). Trimming cost V 11 bases and J 1 base, with 14 bases left between them. Germline V gene lookup returns CDR1 SEHNR and CDR2 FQNEAQ (reference sequence). The CDR3 is 13 residues long. Here the CDR3 DNA reads TGTGCCCCCCGGGGGTGGAGCCAAGAGACCCAGTACTTC. This gives the protein CAPRGWSQETQYF.

Concerning this clone: One junction end does not reproduce the germline sequence, and a read error may be involved. V gene TRBV4-2 combines with J gene TRBJ2-7, with 9 bases that match TRBD1. The CDR3 length is 16 residues. CDR1 and CDR2 (germline): LGHNA, YNFKEQ. Written as DNA, the CDR3 is TGTGCCAGCAGTCAAGTCGACCGGGACAGGGCCTACGAGCAGTACTTC. This gives the protein CASSQVDRDRAYEQYF.

The gene calls are TRBV29-1 and TRBJ2-1; tentative D call: TRBD2 (5 bases). CDR3 size: 13 residues. V was trimmed by 2 bases and J by 3 bases, leaving 8 bases between them. Germline V CDR1 and CDR2: SQVTM, ANQGSEA. The CDR3 sequence: CSVERDVYNEQFF. The CDR3 bases are TGCAGCGTTGAACGGGATGTCTACAATGAGCAGTTCTTC.

CDR3: CASSFLQGAETQYF. The CDR3 DNA is TGTGCCAGCAGCTTCCTACAGGGGGCGGAGACCCAGTACTTC. This sequence joins TRBV7-2 and TRBJ2-5; 9 bases fit TRBD1. This CDR3 comprises 14 residues. The V gene end was trimmed by 3 bases and the J gene end by 5 bases; junction bases not matched to a gene: 4. Germline values: CDR1 SGHTA, CDR2 FQGNSA.

This chain uses TRBV28 with TRBJ2-1; 9 bases agree with TRBD2. Trimming took 6 bases from V and 4 from J; bases not matched to a gene: 19. CDR3 size: 19 residues. CDR1 and CDR2 from the germline V gene are MDHEN and SYDVKM. The CDR3 here is CASRGLEGAGGPYYNEQFF. The CDR3 DNA reads as TGTGCCAGCAGGGGATTAGAGGGCGCGGGAGGGCCTTATTACAATGAGCAGTTCTTC.

This chain connects TRBV7-2 to TRBJ1-4; TRBD1 agrees at 12 bases. CDR1 is SGHTA and CDR2 is FQGNSA in the germline V gene. This CDR3 region has 17 residues. The J segment lost 8 bases and the V segment lost 1 base, leaving 8 bases of the junction unmatched. The CDR3 loop is CASSLGGTGGGGEKLFF. The CDR3 DNA reads TGTGCCAGCAGCTTAGGGGGGACAGGGGGCGGAGGGGAAAAACTGTTTTTT.

The chain is built from TRBV27 and TRBJ1-6, with TRBD1 identical over 7 bases. This CDR3 contains 15 residues. The V gene's germline CDR1 is MNHEY and CDR2 SMNVEV (reference sequence). After removal of 5 bases from V and 9 bases from J, the junction contained 10 bases not matched to a gene. As DNA, the CDR3 is TGTGCCAGCAGTCGTGAGGGGGCAACTGGTTCACCCCTCCACTTT. Translated, it gives CASSREGATGSPLHF.

The sample holds a few counts of this clone. V and J are TRBV11-2 and TRBJ2-1; the match to TRBD2 covers 8 bases. This CDR3 is 15 amino acids long. Germline assignment: CDR1 SGHAT and CDR2 FQNNGV. Trimming at V came to 7 bases and at J to 6 bases, leaving 11 bases not matched to a gene. CDR3 protein: CASNLRLAGANEQFF. Here the CDR3 DNA reads TGTGCCAGCAACCTTAGGCTAGCGGGCGCCAATGAGCAGTTCTTC.

V and J are TRBV5-1 and TRBJ2-3; D remains unclear. This CDR3 comprises 15 residues. The germline CDR1 and CDR2 sequences are SGHRS and YFSETQ. The germline V and J ends were trimmed by 0 bases and 3 bases, with 11 bases remaining between them. DNA of the CDR3: TGCGCCAGCAGCTTGGCCACAGTTGTTACAGATACGCAGTATTTT. Its translation is CASSLATVVTDTQYF.

Concerning this clone: The CDR3 ends on some other residue instead of the conserved phenylalanine or tryptophan, so this is likely a read error. Because the CDR3's place on the DNA is in doubt, the DNA is left out and the CDR3 is given as listed by TCRdb. The CDR3 protein is CSGQGPGFDI. The chain couples TRBV29-1 to TRBJ1-2; the table's D call, TRBD1, was not checked against the DNA. The CDR3 spans 10 residues, counting both ends. CDR1 is SQVTM, CDR2 ANQGSEA, per germline.

V gene TRBV6-2 or TRBV6-3 combines with J gene TRBJ2-1; 10 bases line up with TRBD2. CDR1 is MNHEY and CDR2 is SVGEGT in the germline V gene. There are 16 residues in the CDR3. V trimming: 6 bases; J trimming: 9 bases; junction bases outside the gene matches: 14. CDR3 nucleotides: TGTGCCAGCAGCACCTTTGAGCGGGAGGGCCAGGGTGAGCAGTTCTTC. Translated: CASSTFEREGQGEQFF.

This rearrangement joins TRBV18 to TRBJ2-1; possibly TRBD2 for D (5 bases). The V and J ends lost 1 base and 4 bases respectively, with 14 bases between them. Germline lookup yields CDR1 KGHSH and CDR2 LQKENI. This CDR3 comprises 16 residues. CDR3 sequence (DNA): TGTGCCAGCTCACCACTAATTAGCGCTACGTACAATGAGCAGTTCTTC. It yields the protein CASSPLISATYNEQFF. Based on the CDR3 plus reference TRBV18 and TRBJ2-1, the full variable domain is NAGVMQNPRHLVRRRGQEARLRCSPMKGHSHVYWYRQLPEEGLKFMVYLQKENIIDESGMPKERFSAEFPKEGPSILRIQQVVRGDSAAYFCASSPLISATYNEQFFGPGTRLTVL.

V usage is TRBV6-6 and J usage is TRBJ1-5, with D perhaps TRBD1 (5 bases). V lost 6 bases and J lost 4, with 16 bases in between. Germline CDR1 reads MNHNY; CDR2 reads SVGAGI (reference sequence). The CDR3 spans 15 residues. The CDR3 protein is CASSQTAAFNQPQHF. CDR3 nucleotide sequence: TGTGCCAGCAGCCAGACAGCCGCCTTTAATCAGCCCCAGCATTTT.

This chain uses TRBV28 with TRBJ2-5; TRBD1 might be the D (5 bases). The germline CDR1 and CDR2 sequences are MDHEN and SYDVKM. CDR3 length: 10 residues. The V gene lost 8 bases and the J gene lost 7 bases, with 8 bases spanning the gap. CDR3 nucleotide sequence: TGTGCCAGCGGGGCTCGGACCCAGTACTTC. This encodes CASGARTQYF.

The chain uses TRBV19 and TRBJ1-2; D unresolved. Germline-derived CDR1 and CDR2 are LNHDA and SQIVND (reference sequence). Trimming took 2 bases from V and 2 from J, leaving 12 bases between them. The CDR3 runs to 15 residues. CDR3 in DNA: TGTGCCAGTAGTATATCGTGGCAGTCAAACTATGGCTACACCTTC. This translates into CASSISWQSNYGYTF.

The rearrangement joins TRBV5-4 to TRBJ2-7; 10 bases agree with TRBD2. The germline V gene has CDR1 SGHNT and CDR2 YYREEE (reference sequence). The V segment lost 0 bases and the J segment 4 bases; nucleotides outside the gene matches: 4. The CDR3 is 15 residues long. In DNA, the CDR3 is TGTGCCAGCAGCTTGGGACTAGCGGGTGGATACGAGCAGTACTTC. As protein: CASSLGLAGGYEQYF.

The CDR3 loop is CASSRWETGQKAFF. The CDR3, as DNA: TGTGCCAGCAGCCGTTGGGAGACGGGACAGAAAGCTTTCTTT. V gene TRBV11-2 combines with J gene TRBJ1-1; 7 nucleotides match TRBD1. The junction had 12 bases not matched to a gene; V was cut back by 5 bases and J by 9 bases. The germline gives CDR1 SGHAT, CDR2 FQNNGV. The CDR3 sequence is 14 residues long.

The chain couples TRBV4-1 to TRBJ2-6; no reliable D call. The ends were cut back, 1 base at V and 0 bases at J, with 13 bases in the middle. Germline lookup yields CDR1 MGHRA and CDR2 YSYEKL. This CDR3 is 18 amino acids long. The CDR3 DNA reads TGCGCCAGCAGCCAAGGTCATTCAGGATTCTCTGGGGCCAACGTCCTGACTTTC. This codes for CASSQGHSGFSGANVLTF.

This clone was counted once. The chain uses TRBV21-1 and TRBJ2-5; whether TRBD2, the table's D call, matches the DNA was not checked. TRBV21-1 is assigned pseudogene status. This CDR3 spans 16 amino acids. The CDR3 loop is CASRRRCVVAEETQYF. The CDR3 DNA reads as TGTGCCAGCAGACGACGGTGTGTGGTAGCGGAAGAGACCCAGTACTTC.

The rearrangement joins TRBV7-3 to TRBJ1-1, with unresolved D. This CDR3 has 13 amino acids. Looked up from germline, CDR1 is SGHTA and CDR2 is FQGTGA. Trimming cost V 5 bases and J 4 bases, with 11 bases left between them. The CDR3 sequence is CASSPTLGTEAFF. The DNA for the CDR3 is TGTGCCAGCAGCCCCACCCTAGGCACTGAAGCTTTCTTT.